This T cell receptor beta chain is from a study of blood T cells in healthy people across ages. This CDR3 is 14 amino acids long. The germline V gene has CDR1 MNHEY and CDR2 SVGAGI. Trimming took 0 bases from V and 6 from J, leaving 11 bases between them. Alongside a J-beta primer mix, a sample-barcoded 5' primer served in a second PCR lasting roughly 7 to 12 cycles. TCRdb reprocessed the 5' RACE reads with MiXCR, giving one entry per CDR3 protein. The sample carries some 1.5 million distinct CDR3 sequences, approximately 42% recorded once. The table lists this clonotype with a few counts. The chain joins TRBV6-5 to TRBJ1-1, with a tentative D call TRBD1 (6 bases). This receptor was taken from a young woman in good health. The source material was blood. CDR3 nucleotides: TGTGCCAGCAGTTACTCGACAGGAGAGGCTGAAGCTTTCTTT. This translates into CASSYSTGEAEAFF.